These 14 T cell receptor beta chains were sequenced from one sample in a study of control samples from healthy donors and cancer patients. Assay: immunoSEQ multiplex PCR; the TCRdb copy retains only in-frame clones and omits some. This repertoire shows under 30,000 clones, less than 80% found once; its top ten account for approximately 22%. The material sequenced was PBMCs. These receptors were collected from a man aged 55 to 70 with head and neck cancer.

The chain couples TRBV23-1 to TRBJ2-7, with TRBD1 as a possible D gene (6 bases). TRBV23-1 is identified as an open reading frame with a role that is uncertain. Deletions cut 2 bases from V and 3 bases from J, with 8 bases between. The CDR3 has 13 residues. CDR3 nucleotide sequence: TGCGCCAGCAGTCAAGACAGGTGCTACGAGCAGTACTTC. It yields the protein CASSQDRCYEQYF.

Here the CDR3 DNA reads TGTGCTAGTGGTTTGAATCGGGCGGGAGATGACGAGCAGTACTTC. This translates into CASGLNRAGDDEQYF. This sequence joins TRBV12-5 and TRBJ2-7; 7 bases line up with TRBD2. The germline V gene has CDR1 LGHNT and CDR2 FRNRAP. The CDR3 spans 15 residues. With V trimmed by 2 bases and J by 5 bases, 9 bases remained unmatched.

The rearrangement joins TRBV19 to TRBJ1-1; unclear D gene. The V gene's germline CDR1 is LNHDA and CDR2 SQIVND (reference sequence). V dropped 6 bases and J dropped 4 bases, with 9 bases sitting between them. The CDR3 has 12 amino acids. The CDR3 DNA sequence: TGTGCCAGTAGGACCCTCTTCACTGAAGCTTTCTTT. Translation: CASRTLFTEAFF.

The V and J genes are TRBV2 and TRBJ1-2, with D uncertain. This CDR3 region has 13 residues. V lost 3 bases to trimming and J lost 7 bases, with 12 bases between them. The V gene's germline CDR1 is SNHLY and CDR2 FYNNEI. CDR3 region: CASSERGFGGYTF. Here the CDR3 DNA reads TGTGCCAGCAGTGAGCGGGGTTTCGGTGGCTACACCTTC.

The V call is TRBV27, the J call TRBJ2-7, with no clear D. Trimming removed 0 bases at V and 6 bases at J, with 9 bases between. The CDR3 spans 13 residues. Germline V CDR1 and CDR2: MNHEY, SMNVEV (reference sequence). The CDR3 nucleotides read TGTGCCAGCAGTTTATCAGCCGTATCCGAGCAGTACTTC. The encoded protein is CASSLSAVSEQYF.

This chain uses TRBV27 with TRBJ2-1, with 7 nucleotides matching TRBD1. With 3 bases clipped from V and 7 bases from J, the junction kept 18 bases outside the gene matches. The germline V gene encodes CDR1 MNHEY and CDR2 SMNVEV (reference sequence). This CDR3 spans 18 amino acids. In nucleotides, the CDR3 is TGTGCCAGCAGTTTGCTTCTAATGGCCGGGACAGCTAGTAATGAGCAGTTCTTC. It yields the protein CASSLLLMAGTASNEQFF.

The chain recombines TRBV7-3 with TRBJ2-2; 9 positions match TRBD2. The V and J ends lost 1 base and 0 bases, in that order; junction bases with no gene match: 6. The CDR3 has 18 amino acids. Germline-derived CDR1 and CDR2 are SGHTA and FQGTGA. DNA of the CDR3: TGTGCCAGCAGCTTAAACCCTCTAGCGGGGACGAACACCGGGGAGCTGTTTTTT. This codes for CASSLNPLAGTNTGELFF.

This chain uses TRBV4-1 with TRBJ2-1, with 8 bases lining up with TRBD2. This CDR3 has 18 amino acids. V lost 1 base, J lost 5 bases, and 13 bases stayed unmatched. In germline, CDR1 is MGHRA, CDR2 YSYEKL. CDR3 sequence: CASSQVAGTGGPDNEQFF. The CDR3 DNA follows: TGCGCCAGCAGCCAAGTAGCAGGAACGGGAGGGCCGGACAATGAGCAGTTCTTC.

The chain couples TRBV6-5 to TRBJ2-1; D could derive from TRBD1 or TRBD2 (6 bases each). Between the trimmed V and J ends, which lost 6 bases and 8 bases, there was a span of 14 bases. Germline assignment: CDR1 MNHEY and CDR2 SVGAGI. The CDR3 runs 13 residues. The CDR3 DNA reads as TGTGCCAGCAGCCGAGGGGGGCCCGATGAGCAGTTCTTC. It is translated as CASSRGGPDEQFF.

This chain uses TRBV29-1 with TRBJ1-1, with D possibly TRBD1 on 5 matching bases. Germline CDR1 is SQVTM and CDR2 is ANQGSEA. Trimming shortened V by 7 bases and J by 5 bases, and 23 bases separated the two germline ends. This CDR3 has 15 amino acids. CDR3 residues: CSAQARDSRRTEAFF. The CDR3 DNA is TGCAGCGCACAAGCAAGGGACTCCAGGAGAACTGAAGCTTTCTTT.

The genes are TRBV7-2 and TRBJ1-1, with D hard to call. CDR3 size: 16 residues. V was trimmed by 7 bases and J by 3 bases, leaving 21 bases between them. The germline V gene encodes CDR1 SGHTA and CDR2 FQGNSA. In DNA, the CDR3 is TGTGCCAGCAACTCACCTCGGGGTTACGGTGACACTGAAGCTTTCTTT. It translates to CASNSPRGYGDTEAFF.

This chain uses TRBV10-3 with TRBJ2-3; perhaps TRBD1 as D (5 bases). V lost 10 bases, J lost 2 bases, and 19 bases lay in between. Germline V lookup: CDR1 ENHRY, CDR2 SYGVKD. CDR3 length equals 15 residues. The CDR3 spells CATYWGPTVTDTQYF. The CDR3 nucleotides are TGTGCCACCTATTGGGGTCCGACAGTCACAGATACGCAGTATTTT.

V usage is TRBV3-1 (or the pseudogene TRBV3-2) and J usage is TRBJ2-7; no definite D call. Germline V lookup: CDR1 LGHDT, CDR2 YNNKEL (reference sequence). CDR3 length: 12 residues. V was cut by 1 base and J by 5 bases, with 6 bases left in between. The CDR3 nucleotides are TGTGCCAGCAGCCAAGCCGTTAACGAGCAGTACTTC. Translation: CASSQAVNEQYF.

This clone has just a few counts. V gene TRBV6-5 combines with J gene TRBJ2-7, with 9 bases lining up with TRBD2. Germline CDR1 and CDR2: MNHEY and SVGAGI. CDR3 length: 15 amino acids. J was trimmed by 0 bases and V by 5 bases; bases with no gene match: 5. The CDR3 region is CASSPSGISSYEQYF. CDR3 nucleotides: TGTGCCAGCAGTCCTAGCGGGATAAGCTCCTACGAGCAGTACTTC.